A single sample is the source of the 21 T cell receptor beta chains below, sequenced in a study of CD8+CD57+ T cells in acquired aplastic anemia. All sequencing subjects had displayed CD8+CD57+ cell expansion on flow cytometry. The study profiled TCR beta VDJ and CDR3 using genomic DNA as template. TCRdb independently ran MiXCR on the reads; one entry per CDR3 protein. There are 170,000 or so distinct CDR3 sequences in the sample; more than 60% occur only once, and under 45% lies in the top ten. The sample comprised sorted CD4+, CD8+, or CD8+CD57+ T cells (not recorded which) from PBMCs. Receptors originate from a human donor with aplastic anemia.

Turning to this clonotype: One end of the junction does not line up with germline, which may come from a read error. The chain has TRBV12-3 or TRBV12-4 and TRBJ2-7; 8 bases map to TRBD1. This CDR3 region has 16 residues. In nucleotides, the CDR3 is TGTGCCAGCAGCTTAGCTAACCCCGGACAGGGTGGCGAGCAGTACTTC. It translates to CASSLANPGQGGEQYF.

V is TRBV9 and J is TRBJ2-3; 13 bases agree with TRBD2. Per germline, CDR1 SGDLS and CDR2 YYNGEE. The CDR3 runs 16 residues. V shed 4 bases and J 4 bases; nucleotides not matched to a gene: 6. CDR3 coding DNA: TGTGCCAGCAGCTCAAGGACTAGCGGGGGTCCAGATACGCAGTATTTT. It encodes CASSSRTSGGPDTQYF.

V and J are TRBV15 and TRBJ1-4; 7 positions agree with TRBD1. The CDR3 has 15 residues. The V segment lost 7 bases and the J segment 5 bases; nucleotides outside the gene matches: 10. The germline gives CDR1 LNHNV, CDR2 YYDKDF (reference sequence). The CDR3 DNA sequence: TGTGCCACCACAACCAGGGGGAACCGAAATGAAAAACTGTTTTTT. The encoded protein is CATTTRGNRNEKLFF.

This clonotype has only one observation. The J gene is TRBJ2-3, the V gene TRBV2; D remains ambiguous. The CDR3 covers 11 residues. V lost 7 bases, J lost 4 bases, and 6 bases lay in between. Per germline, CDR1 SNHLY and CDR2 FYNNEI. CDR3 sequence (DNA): TGTGCCAGCACACGAGCAGATACGCAGTATTTT. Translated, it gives CASTRADTQYF.

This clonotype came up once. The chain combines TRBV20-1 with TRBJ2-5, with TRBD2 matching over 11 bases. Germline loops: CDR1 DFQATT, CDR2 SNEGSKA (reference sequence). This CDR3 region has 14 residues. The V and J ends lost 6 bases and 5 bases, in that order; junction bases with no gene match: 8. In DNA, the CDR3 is TGCAGTGCCGTACTAGCGGGAGAGAAGGAGACCCAGTACTTC. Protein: CSAVLAGEKETQYF.

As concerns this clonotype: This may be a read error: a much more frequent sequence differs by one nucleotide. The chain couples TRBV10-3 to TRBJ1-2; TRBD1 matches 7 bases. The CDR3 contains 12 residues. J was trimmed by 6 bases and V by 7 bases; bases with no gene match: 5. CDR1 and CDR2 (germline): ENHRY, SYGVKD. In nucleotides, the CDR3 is TGTGCCATCAAGGGCGACAGGGATGGCTACACCTTC. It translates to CAIKGDRDGYTF.

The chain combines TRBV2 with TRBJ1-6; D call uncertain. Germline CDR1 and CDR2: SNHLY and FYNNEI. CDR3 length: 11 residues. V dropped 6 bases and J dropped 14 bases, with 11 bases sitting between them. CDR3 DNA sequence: TGTGCCAGCAGCGCATTCCGGTCCCTCCACTTT. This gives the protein CASSAFRSLHF.

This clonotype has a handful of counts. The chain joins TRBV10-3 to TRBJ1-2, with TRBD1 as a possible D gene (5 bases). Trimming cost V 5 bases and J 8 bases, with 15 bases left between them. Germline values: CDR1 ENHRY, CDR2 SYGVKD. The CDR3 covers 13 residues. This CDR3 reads CAISPGHEYGYTF. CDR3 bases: TGTGCCATCAGTCCAGGACACGAATACGGCTACACCTTC.

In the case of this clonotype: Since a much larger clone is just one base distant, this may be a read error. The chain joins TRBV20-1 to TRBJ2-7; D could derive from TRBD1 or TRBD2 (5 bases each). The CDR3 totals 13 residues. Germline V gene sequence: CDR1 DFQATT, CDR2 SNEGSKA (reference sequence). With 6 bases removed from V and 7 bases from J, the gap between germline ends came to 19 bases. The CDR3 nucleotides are TGCAGTGCCGTCCGGGACGACTACAATGAGCAGTACTTC. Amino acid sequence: CSAVRDDYNEQYF.

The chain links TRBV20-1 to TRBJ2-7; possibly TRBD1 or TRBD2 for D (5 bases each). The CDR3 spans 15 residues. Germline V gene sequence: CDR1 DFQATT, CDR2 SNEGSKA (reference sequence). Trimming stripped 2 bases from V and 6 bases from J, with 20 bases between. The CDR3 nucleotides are TGCAGTGCTAGAATACCGGGGCAGCTTTTGGGCGAGCAGTACTTC. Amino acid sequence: CSARIPGQLLGEQYF.

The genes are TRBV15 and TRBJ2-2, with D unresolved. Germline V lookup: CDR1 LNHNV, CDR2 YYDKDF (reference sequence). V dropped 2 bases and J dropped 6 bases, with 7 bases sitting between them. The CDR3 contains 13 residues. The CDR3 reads CATSRFAAGELFF. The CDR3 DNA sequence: TGTGCCACCAGCAGATTCGCGGCCGGGGAGCTGTTTTTT.

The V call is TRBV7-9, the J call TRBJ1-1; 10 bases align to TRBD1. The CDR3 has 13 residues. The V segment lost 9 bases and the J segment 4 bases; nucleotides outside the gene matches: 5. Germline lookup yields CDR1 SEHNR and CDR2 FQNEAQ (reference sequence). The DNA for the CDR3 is TGTGCCAGTAAGGACAGGGGGTCCACTGAAGCTTTCTTT. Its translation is CASKDRGSTEAFF.

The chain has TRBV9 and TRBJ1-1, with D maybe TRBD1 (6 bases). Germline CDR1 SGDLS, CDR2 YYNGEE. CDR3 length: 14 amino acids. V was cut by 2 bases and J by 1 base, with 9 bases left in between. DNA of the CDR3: TGTGCCAGCAGCGTTTCCAGGGGGAACACTGAAGCTTTCTTT. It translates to CASSVSRGNTEAFF. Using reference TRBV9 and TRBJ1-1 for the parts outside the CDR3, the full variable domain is DSGVTQTPKHLITATGQRVTLRCSPRSGDLSVYWYQQSLDQGLQFLIQYYNGEERAKGNILERFSAQQFPDLHSELNLSSLELGDSALYFCASSVSRGNTEAFFGQGTRLTVV.

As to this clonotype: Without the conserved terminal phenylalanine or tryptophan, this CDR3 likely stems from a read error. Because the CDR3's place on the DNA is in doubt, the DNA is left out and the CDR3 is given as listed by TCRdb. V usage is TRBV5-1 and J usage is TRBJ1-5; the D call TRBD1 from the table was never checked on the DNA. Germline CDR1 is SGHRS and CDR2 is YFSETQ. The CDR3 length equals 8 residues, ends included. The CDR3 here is CASSAGGL.

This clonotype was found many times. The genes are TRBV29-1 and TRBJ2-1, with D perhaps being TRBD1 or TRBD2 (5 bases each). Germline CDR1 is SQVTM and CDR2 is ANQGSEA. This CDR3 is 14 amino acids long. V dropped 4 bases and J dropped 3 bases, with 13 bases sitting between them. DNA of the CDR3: TGCAGCGTTGCCGGGACGGTTAACTACAATGAGCAGTTCTTC. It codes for CSVAGTVNYNEQFF.

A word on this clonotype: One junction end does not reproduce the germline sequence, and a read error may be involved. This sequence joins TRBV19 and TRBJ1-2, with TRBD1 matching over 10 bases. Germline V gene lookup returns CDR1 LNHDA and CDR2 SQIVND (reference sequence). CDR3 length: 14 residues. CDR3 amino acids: CASSPRDRGYGYIF. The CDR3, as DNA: TGTGCCAGTAGTCCCCGGGACAGGGGTTATGGCTACATCTTC.

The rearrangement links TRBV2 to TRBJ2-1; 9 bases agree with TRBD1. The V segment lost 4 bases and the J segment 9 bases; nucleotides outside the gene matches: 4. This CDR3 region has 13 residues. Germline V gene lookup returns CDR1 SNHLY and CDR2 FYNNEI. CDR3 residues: CASSGRTGAEQFF. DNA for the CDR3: TGTGCCAGCAGTGGCCGGACAGGGGCTGAGCAGTTCTTC. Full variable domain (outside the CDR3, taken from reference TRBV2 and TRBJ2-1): EPEVTQTPSHQVTQMGQEVILRCVPISNHLYFYWYRQILGQKVEFLVSFYNNEISEKSEIFDDQFSVERPDGSNFTLKIRSTKLEDSAMYFCASSGRTGAEQFFGPGTRLTVL.

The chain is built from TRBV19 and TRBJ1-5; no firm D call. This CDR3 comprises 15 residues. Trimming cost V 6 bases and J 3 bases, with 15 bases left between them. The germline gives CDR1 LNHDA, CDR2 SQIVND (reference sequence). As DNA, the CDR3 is TGTGCCAGTAGCGCAGCACGGATCGCCAATCAGCCCCAGCATTTT. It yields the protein CASSAARIANQPQHF.

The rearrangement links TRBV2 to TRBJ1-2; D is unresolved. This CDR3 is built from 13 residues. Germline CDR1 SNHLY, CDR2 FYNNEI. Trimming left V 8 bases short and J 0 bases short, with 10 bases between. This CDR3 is CASSPRTNYGYTF. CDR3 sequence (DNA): TGTGCCAGCTCACCTCGTACTAACTATGGCTACACCTTC.

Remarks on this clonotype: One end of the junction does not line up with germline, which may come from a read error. The CDR3 DNA reads TGCGCCAGCAGCCAGGCGGGAAACATTGAAGCTTTCTTT. Its protein is CASSQAGNIEAFF. The chain uses TRBV10-2 and TRBJ1-1; D call uncertain. The CDR3 runs to 13 residues. CDR1 is WSHSY and CDR2 is SAAADI in the germline V gene.

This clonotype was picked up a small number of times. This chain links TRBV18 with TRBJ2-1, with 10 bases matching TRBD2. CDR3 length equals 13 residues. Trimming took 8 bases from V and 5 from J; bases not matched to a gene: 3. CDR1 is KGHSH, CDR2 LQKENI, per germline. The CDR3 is CASNGLADNEQFF. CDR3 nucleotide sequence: TGTGCCAGCAATGGACTAGCGGACAATGAGCAGTTCTTC.